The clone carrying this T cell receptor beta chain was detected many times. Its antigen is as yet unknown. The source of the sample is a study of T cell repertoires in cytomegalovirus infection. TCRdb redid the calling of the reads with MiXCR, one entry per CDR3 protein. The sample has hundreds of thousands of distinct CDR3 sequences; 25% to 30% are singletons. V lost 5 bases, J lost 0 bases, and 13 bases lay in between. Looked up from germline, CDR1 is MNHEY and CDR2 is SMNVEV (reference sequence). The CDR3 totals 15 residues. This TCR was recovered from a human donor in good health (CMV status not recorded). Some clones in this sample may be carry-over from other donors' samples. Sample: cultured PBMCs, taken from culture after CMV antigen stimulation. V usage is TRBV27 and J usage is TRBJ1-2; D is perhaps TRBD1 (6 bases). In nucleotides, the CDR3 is TGTGCCAGCAGTCTACAGGGTGGCGCTAACTATGGCTACACCTTC. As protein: CASSLQGGANYGYTF.